A single sample is the source of the 28 T cell receptor beta chains below, sequenced in a study of T cell repertoires in aging, cancer and after chemotherapy. A mixed TRB-A/B primer pool amplified rearranged TRB by multiplex touch-down PCR. TCRdb re-called the multiplex PCR reads with MiXCR, one entry per CDR3 protein. This sample yields about 5,000 distinct CDR3 sequences, of which 21% are seen a single time; approximately 4% belongs to the top ten. Amplification of TCR beta used genomic DNA extracted from peripheral blood. Sequenced input: blood. The receptors here all came from a human donor in good health. The donor label of this sample is uncertain.

V gene TRBV29-1 combines with J gene TRBJ2-7; 11 positions match TRBD2. Per the germline V gene, CDR1 is SQVTM and CDR2 is ANQGSEA. The ends lost 7 bases at V and 2 bases at J; junction bases unmatched: 10. This CDR3 region has 15 residues. The CDR3 bases are TGCAGCGCCGCGGGACTAGCGGAAGAAACCTACGAGCAGTACTTC. It translates to CSAAGLAEETYEQYF.

CDR3 loop: CASSWQGDTEAFF. CDR3 bases: TGCGCCAGCAGCTGGCAGGGGGACACTGAAGCTTTCTTT. The chain links TRBV5-1 to TRBJ1-1; 7 positions agree with TRBD1. Trimming at V came to 3 bases and at J to 3 bases, leaving 2 bases not matched to a gene. Germline lookup yields CDR1 SGHRS and CDR2 YFSETQ. The CDR3 extends over 13 amino acids.

This clonotype is labeled as large (0.1 to 1%). V usage is TRBV6-2 or TRBV6-3 and J usage is TRBJ2-3; TRBD2 matches at 10 bases. The trim removed 9 bases at V and 3 bases at J, leaving 3 bases unmatched. Germline CDR1 reads MNHEY; CDR2 reads SVGEGT. This CDR3 spans 13 amino acids. The CDR3 sequence: CARQREGTDTQYF. CDR3 DNA: TGTGCCAGGCAGCGGGAGGGTACAGATACGCAGTATTTT.

For this clonotype: Since a much larger clone is just one base distant, this may be a read error. V is TRBV20-1 and J is TRBJ2-1; D not certain. This CDR3 comprises 13 residues. Per germline, CDR1 DFQATT and CDR2 SNEGSKA (reference sequence). The CDR3 loop reads CSARVPGGNEKFF. In nucleotides, the CDR3 is TGCAGTGCTAGAGTTCCGGGTGGCAATGAGAAGTTCTTC.

A few counts support this clonotype. The chain carries TRBV21-1 and TRBJ1-3. TRBV21-1 counts as a pseudogene. The CDR3 contains 13 residues. The CDR3 here is CASSATRGNTIYF. The CDR3, as DNA: TGTGCCAGCAGCGCCACCCGTGGAAACACCATATATTTT.

A few counts support this clonotype. The chain links TRBV5-1 to TRBJ2-3; D ambiguous. The germline V gene encodes CDR1 SGHRS and CDR2 YFSETQ. The CDR3 consists of 16 residues. Trimming cost V 2 bases and J 0 bases, with 13 bases left between them. The CDR3 loop is CASSFAISASTDTQYF. The DNA of the CDR3 is TGCGCCAGCAGCTTCGCAATCTCAGCTAGCACAGATACGCAGTATTTT.

Within the sample, this clonotype is medium-sized. The gene calls are TRBV6-5 and TRBJ1-3, with a tentative D call TRBD1 (6 bases). The CDR3 totals 12 residues. The germline V gene has CDR1 MNHEY and CDR2 SVGAGI. The germline V and J ends were trimmed by 9 bases and 1 base, with 7 bases remaining between them. The CDR3: CASTGSGNTIYF. CDR3 nucleotides: TGTGCCAGTACAGGGTCTGGAAACACCATATATTTT.

The chain couples TRBV20-1 to TRBJ2-2, with 8 nucleotides matching TRBD2. The germline CDR1 and CDR2 sequences are DFQATT and SNEGSKA (reference sequence). CDR3 length equals 14 residues. V gave up 6 bases and J gave up 9 bases; unmatched junction bases: 12. CDR3 coding DNA: TGCAGTGCCACCGGGGGGGCCGGGGTCCGGGAGCTGTTTTTT. It specifies CSATGGAGVRELFF.

There are a few counts of this clonotype. The CDR3 DNA sequence: TGTGCCAGCAGCTTGCGCCAACCGGGACAGGGGTTCATTCAGTACTTC. Protein sequence: CASSLRQPGQGFIQYF. The chain recombines TRBV7-7 with TRBJ2-4; 10 positions match TRBD1. Germline CDR1 SSHAT, CDR2 FNYEAQ (reference sequence). After removal of 3 bases from V and 9 bases from J, the junction contained 11 bases not matched to a gene. This CDR3 comprises 16 residues.

V is TRBV12-3 or TRBV12-4 and J is TRBJ2-6; 7 bases map to TRBD2. The CDR3 length is 15 residues. The V and J ends lost 7 bases and 2 bases, in that order; junction bases with no gene match: 5. The DNA for the CDR3 is TGTGCCAGCATCCTGGGGGGGGCTGGGGCCAACGTCCTGACTTTC. It specifies CASILGGAGANVLTF.

Regarding this clonotype: A much more abundant neighbour one base away suggests this may be a read error. The rearrangement joins TRBV18 to TRBJ1-6; TRBD1 matches 9 bases. V lost 6 bases, J lost 6 bases, and 12 bases stayed unmatched. The germline gives CDR1 KGHSH, CDR2 LQKENI. The CDR3 has 17 amino acids. CDR3 nucleotides: TGTGCCAGCTCCGATTCCGGGACAGGGCCTCCTAATTCACCCCTCCACTTT. It encodes CASSDSGTGPPNSPLHF.

By sample fraction, this clonotype is medium-sized. The chain links TRBV6-2 or TRBV6-3 to TRBJ2-3, with TRBD2 matching over 10 bases. The germline gives CDR1 MNHEY, CDR2 SVGEGT. V trimming: 6 bases; J trimming: 1 base; junction bases outside the gene matches: 4. This CDR3 region has 15 residues. The CDR3 loop reads CASRTAGGGTDTQYF. In DNA form, the CDR3 reads TGTGCCAGCAGAACAGCGGGGGGGGGCACAGATACGCAGTATTTT.

Judged by abundance, this clonotype is medium-sized (0.01 to 0.1%). This sequence joins TRBV6-2 or TRBV6-3 and TRBJ2-2; D is possibly TRBD1 (6 bases). This CDR3 spans 14 amino acids. V was pared by 5 bases and J by 0 bases, with 7 bases between. Germline V CDR1 and CDR2: MNHEY, SVGEGT. The CDR3 region has the DNA TGTGCCAGCAGTGACAGGCCGAACACCGGGGAGCTGTTTTTT. Its translation is CASSDRPNTGELFF.

This clonotype is classed as medium-sized (0.01 to 0.1%). The chain is built from TRBV15 and TRBJ2-3, with 9 bases fitting TRBD2. The CDR3 contains 17 residues. Germline values: CDR1 LNHNV, CDR2 YYDKDF (reference sequence). Unmatched junction bases numbered 6, after V lost 0 bases and J lost 2 bases. CDR3 nucleotide sequence: TGTGCCACCAGCAGAGAAACACTAGCGGGCAACACAGATACGCAGTATTTT. Translated: CATSRETLAGNTDTQYF.

The rearrangement joins TRBV29-1 to TRBJ2-3, with D hard to call. From germline, CDR1 is SQVTM and CDR2 ANQGSEA. This CDR3 comprises 13 residues. The CDR3 reads CVGDGASTDTQYF. CDR3 DNA: TGCGTTGGAGACGGAGCTAGCACAGATACGCAGTATTTT.

This clonotype is labeled as medium-sized (0.01 to 0.1%). J is TRBJ2-3 and V is TRBV6-2 or TRBV6-3, with 9 bases that match TRBD2. Germline CDR1 MNHEY, CDR2 SVGEGT. Germline trimming cut 6 bases from V and 2 bases from J; bases unmatched to any gene: 6. This CDR3 contains 15 residues. The CDR3 loop is CASSLGTSHTDTQYF. DNA of the CDR3: TGTGCCAGCAGCCTCGGGACTAGCCACACAGATACGCAGTATTTT.

This clonotype is labeled as medium-sized. This CDR3 reads CASSYRAGDTDTQYF. For the CDR3, the DNA is TGTGCCAGCAGTTATAGAGCGGGGGACACAGATACGCAGTATTTT. This sequence joins TRBV6-5 and TRBJ2-3; 8 nucleotides line up with TRBD2. The V gene's germline CDR1 is MNHEY and CDR2 SVGAGI. The CDR3 is made up of 15 amino acids. V lost 3 bases, J lost 2 bases, and 4 bases stayed unmatched.

This clonotype showed up just a few times. J is TRBJ2-6 and V is TRBV20-1, with 11 bases that match TRBD1. Germline V lookup: CDR1 DFQATT, CDR2 SNEGSKA (reference sequence). Trimming removed 3 bases from V and 2 bases from J; junction bases left unmatched: 3. The CDR3 extends over 16 amino acids. The CDR3 protein is CSARVDRGPGANVLTF. As DNA, the CDR3 is TGCAGTGCTAGGGTGGACAGGGGGCCTGGGGCCAACGTCCTGACTTTC.

This clonotype is medium-sized by share. This rearrangement joins TRBV13 to TRBJ1-6, with D unresolved. V gave up 5 bases and J gave up 8 bases, with 16 bases separating them. The CDR3 is made up of 15 amino acids. Looked up from germline, CDR1 is PRHDT and CDR2 is FYEKMQ (reference sequence). The CDR3 coding sequence is TGTGCCAGCAGCCCTGCCGGTCACCCTCATTCACCCCTCCACTTT. Translating it yields CASSPAGHPHSPLHF.

This clonotype was found a few times. This chain links TRBV20-1 with TRBJ1-1, with D possibly being TRBD1 (5 bases). This CDR3 is built from 11 residues. Germline CDR1 DFQATT, CDR2 SNEGSKA (reference sequence). Between the trimmed V and J ends, which lost 5 bases and 11 bases, there was a span of 15 bases. Here the CDR3 DNA reads TGCAGTGCTCTTGGGGCGGGTAACGCTTTCTTT. It specifies CSALGAGNAFF.

Comment on this clonotype: This may arise from a read error, as a much more abundant clone is one base away. The chain combines TRBV12-3 or TRBV12-4 with TRBJ1-4, with 12 bases fitting TRBD1. The CDR3 has 15 amino acids. CDR3 loop: CVSSLGQGAHEKLFF. CDR3 nucleotide sequence: TGTGTCAGCAGTTTGGGACAGGGGGCACATGAAAAACTGTTTTTT.

Within the sample, this clonotype is medium-sized. This sequence joins TRBV19 and TRBJ2-5, with TRBD1 identical over 7 bases. This CDR3 region has 15 residues. The trim removed 3 bases at V and 2 bases at J, leaving 6 bases unmatched. Germline CDR1 LNHDA, CDR2 SQIVND (reference sequence). CDR3 sequence: CASSMTGLLQETQYF. The DNA for the CDR3 is TGTGCCAGTAGTATGACAGGGCTACTACAAGAGACCCAGTACTTC.

By proportion, this clonotype is medium-sized. The chain is built from TRBV6-2 or TRBV6-3 and TRBJ2-7, with 12 nucleotides matching TRBD2. V dropped 6 bases and J dropped 2; count of bases not matched to a gene: 2. The CDR3 contains 14 residues. The germline gives CDR1 MNHEY, CDR2 SVGEGT. The DNA for the CDR3 is TGTGCCAGCAGGTCTAGCGGGGGGGCCTACGAGCAGTACTTC. The encoded protein is CASRSSGGAYEQYF.

A few counts support this clonotype. This chain joins TRBV9 and TRBJ2-7; D unclear. Per germline, CDR1 SGDLS and CDR2 YYNGEE. V dropped 2 bases and J dropped 5 bases, with 11 bases sitting between them. The CDR3 has 13 amino acids. CDR3 sequence reads: CASSVSLRDEQYF. In DNA, the CDR3 is TGTGCCAGCAGCGTTTCCCTCCGGGACGAGCAGTACTTC.

This sequence joins TRBV2 and TRBJ2-3, with D hard to call. Germline values: CDR1 SNHLY, CDR2 FYNNEI. CDR3 length: 14 residues. The V and J ends lost 7 bases and 0 bases respectively, with 11 bases between them. Here the CDR3 DNA reads TGTGCCAGCAATTATCGTCTGAGCACAGATACGCAGTATTTT. Translating it yields CASNYRLSTDTQYF.

This clonotype is labeled large. The chain is built from TRBV29-1 and TRBJ2-3; the match to TRBD1 covers 7 bases. J was trimmed by 1 base and V by 2 bases; bases with no gene match: 3. CDR3 length: 14 amino acids. In germline, CDR1 is SQVTM, CDR2 ANQGSEA. This CDR3 reads CSVERGGGTDTQYF. CDR3 in DNA: TGCAGCGTTGAAAGAGGGGGCGGCACAGATACGCAGTATTTT.

This clonotype is termed medium-sized (0.01 to 0.1%). The V gene is TRBV29-1, the J gene TRBJ2-1; TRBD2 is a possible D gene (5 bases). Deletions cut 5 bases from V and 4 bases from J, with 18 bases between. This CDR3 contains 15 residues. CDR1 is SQVTM and CDR2 is ANQGSEA in the germline V gene. CDR3 sequence: CSVSGGDFLYNEQFF. DNA for the CDR3: TGCAGCGTTAGTGGAGGAGATTTTTTATACAATGAGCAGTTCTTC.

This clonotype rates as medium-sized (0.01 to 0.1%). The chain joins TRBV18 to TRBJ2-3, with 7 nucleotides matching TRBD2. CDR3 length equals 15 residues. Looked up from germline, CDR1 is KGHSH and CDR2 is LQKENI. Losses at the gene ends were 5 bases for V and 2 bases for J; bases not matched to a gene: 7. The CDR3 DNA sequence: TGTGCCAGCTCATTACTAGCGAGCACCACAGATACGCAGTATTTT. This encodes CASSLLASTTDTQYF.